This TCR beta chain stems from a study of OX40 agonist ivuxolimab in advanced cancers. Study background: Ivuxolimab is a fully human IgG2 antibody that activates OX40 (CD134).

This clone appeared a single time. What it binds is unknown. CDR1 is MNHNS and CDR2 is SASEGT in the germline V gene. This CDR3 spans 14 amino acids. V was shortened by 4 bases and J by 4 bases, with 12 bases between the two germline ends. Broader study findings: Dosing at 0.1 to 3.0 mg/kg was accompanied by clonal expansion of CD4+ and CD8+ blood T cells by week 6.

The method was immunoSEQ multiplex PCR; TCRdb's version includes in-frame clones alone and lacks a portion of them. The sample includes 37,000 or so clones, about 78% seen only once; the top ten take 20% to 25%. The chain is built from TRBV6-1 and TRBJ2-3; possibly TRBD1 for D (5 bases). The sequences come from CD4+ or CD8+ T cells sorted from blood, collected in a trial of the OX40 agonist ivuxolimab. The origin of this receptor is an adult with an advanced solid tumor such as melanoma, head and neck, liver or kidney cancer. The CDR3 is CASSVDNLADTQYF. CDR3 sequence (DNA): TGTGCCAGCAGTGTGGACAACCTGGCAGATACGCAGTATTTT.